The 24 T cell receptor beta chains in this list originate from one sample, sequenced in a study of OX40 agonist ivuxolimab in advanced cancers. Here immunoSEQ multiplex PCR was the method, and the copy in TCRdb shows in-frame clones only, minus some. The top ten hold approximately 14% of the sample, which has 35,000 to 45,000 clones, 85% to 95% seen once. The sequencing here drew on CD4+ or CD8+ T cells sorted from blood, taken in a trial of the OX40 agonist ivuxolimab. All receptors come from an adult with an advanced solid tumor such as melanoma, head and neck, liver or kidney cancer.

V and J are TRBV7-9 and TRBJ2-3, with 10 bases that match TRBD2. V lost 7 bases to trimming and J lost 4 bases; unmatched junction nucleotides: 14. The CDR3 is made up of 17 amino acids. The germline gives CDR1 SEHNR, CDR2 FQNEAQ (reference sequence). CDR3 sequence (DNA): TGTGCCAGCACCACAAGCAGGGCTAGCGGGAGCCCAGATACGCAGTATTTT. Encoded protein: CASTTSRASGSPDTQYF.

J is TRBJ2-1 and V is TRBV20-1; the D is unclear. The CDR3 loop spans 10 amino acids. Germline V gene lookup returns CDR1 DFQATT and CDR2 SNEGSKA (reference sequence). Trimming removed 2 bases at V and 9 bases at J, with 5 bases between. The DNA of the CDR3 is TGCAGTGCTAGACACACTGAGCAGTTCTTC. Protein sequence: CSARHTEQFF.

This rearrangement joins TRBV28 to TRBJ2-5; D gene ambiguous. Near its end, the DNA agrees better with TRBJ2-7, so the J call may be wrong. The CDR3 loop spans 11 amino acids. Germline V lookup: CDR1 MDHEN, CDR2 SYDVKM. CDR3 in DNA: TGTGCCAGCAGTTTGGGGTACGAGCAGTACTTC. Translated, it gives CASSLGYEQYF.

This CDR3 reads CASSVDRAQPQHF. CDR3 sequence (DNA): TGTGCCAGCAGTGTTGACAGGGCCCAGCCCCAGCATTTT. The chain links TRBV6-5 to TRBJ1-5, with TRBD1 matching 7 bases. The germline CDR1 and CDR2 sequences are MNHEY and SVGAGI. V lost 5 bases and J lost 7; bases outside the gene matches: 5. The CDR3 length is 13 residues.

The chain couples TRBV11-3 to TRBJ2-5; D remains unclear. Germline CDR1 is SGHNT and CDR2 is YENEEA. The ends were cut back, 3 bases at V and 5 bases at J, with 7 bases in the middle. This CDR3 contains 12 residues. CDR3 in amino acids: CASSFPQETQYF. The CDR3 region has the DNA TGTGCCAGCAGCTTCCCACAGGAGACCCAGTACTTC.

The chain recombines TRBV7-9 with TRBJ2-1; no definite D call. Germline CDR1 is SEHNR and CDR2 is FQNEAQ (reference sequence). V lost 5 bases, J lost 7 bases, and 9 bases lay in between. The CDR3 contains 12 residues. The CDR3 protein is CASSPSLNEQFF. The CDR3, as DNA: TGTGCCAGCAGCCCCTCGCTAAATGAGCAGTTCTTC.

The chain has TRBV7-8 and TRBJ2-5, with TRBD2 as a possible D gene (5 bases). V dropped 1 base and J dropped 7 bases, with 13 bases sitting between them. The CDR3 sequence is 14 residues long. The germline V gene has CDR1 SGHVS and CDR2 FQNEAQ. The CDR3, as DNA: TGTGCCAGCAGCTTAGTTGGCCCTGAGGGGACCCAGTACTTC. Amino acid sequence: CASSLVGPEGTQYF.

This chain connects TRBV18 to TRBJ2-5; perhaps TRBD2 as D (6 bases). The length of the CDR3 is 15 residues. Germline lookup yields CDR1 KGHSH and CDR2 LQKENI. Trimming left V 2 bases short and J 3 bases short, with 13 bases between. CDR3 sequence (DNA): TGTGCCAGCTCACCAGAGGAGGGAATTGAAGAGACCCAGTACTTC. This encodes CASSPEEGIEETQYF.

The chain is built from TRBV19 and TRBJ1-1, with D perhaps TRBD1 (5 bases). The ends were cut back, 1 base at V and 2 bases at J, with 8 bases in the middle. CDR1 is LNHDA and CDR2 is SQIVND in the germline V gene (reference sequence). This CDR3 has 14 residues. CDR3 DNA sequence: TGTGCCAGTAGTATAGGCGACAGCAACACTGAAGCTTTCTTT. Translation gives CASSIGDSNTEAFF.

The chain uses TRBV27 and TRBJ2-5; D call uncertain. This CDR3 region has 13 residues. Germline V gene sequence: CDR1 MNHEY, CDR2 SMNVEV (reference sequence). The V gene lost 6 bases and the J gene lost 2 bases, with 10 bases spanning the gap. The CDR3 reads CASRRTIQETQYF. The CDR3 DNA reads as TGTGCCAGCAGAAGGACCATTCAAGAGACCCAGTACTTC.

V usage is TRBV5-1 and J usage is TRBJ2-7; no firm D call. Germline V gene data show CDR1 as SGHRS and CDR2 as YFSETQ. The CDR3 is made up of 14 amino acids. The V gene lost 0 bases and the J gene lost 0 bases, with 7 bases spanning the gap. The CDR3 DNA sequence: TGCGCCAGCAGCTTGGATCCAGCCTCCTACGAGCAGTACTTC. This gives the protein CASSLDPASYEQYF.

The chain links TRBV7-9 to TRBJ2-1, with TRBD2 matching over 7 bases. The germline V gene encodes CDR1 SEHNR and CDR2 FQNEAQ (reference sequence). This CDR3 region has 16 residues. V lost 1 base, J lost 8 bases, and 11 bases stayed unmatched. Written as DNA, the CDR3 is TGTGCCAGCAGCTTAGGGGCCCTGACTAGCAGGGATGAGCAGTTCTTC. Translation: CASSLGALTSRDEQFF.

This chain's CDR3 is CASSAPPGQGLPTAFF. DNA of the CDR3: TGTGCCAGCAGCGCGCCCCCGGGACAGGGCCTACCGACGGCTTTCTTT. The V gene is TRBV5-5, the J gene TRBJ1-1; 9 nucleotides agree with TRBD1. CDR3 size: 16 residues. Per the germline V gene, CDR1 is SGHKS and CDR2 is YYEKEE (reference sequence). Trimming at V came to 4 bases and at J to 11 bases, leaving 18 bases not matched to a gene.

The CDR3 DNA reads TGTGCCAGCAGACTACTAGCGACCAGCACAGATACGCAGTATTTT. It translates to CASRLLATSTDTQYF. V is TRBV6-5 and J is TRBJ2-3; 7 nucleotides align to TRBD2. In germline, CDR1 is MNHEY, CDR2 SVGAGI. This CDR3 is 15 amino acids long. The V gene end was trimmed by 6 bases and the J gene end by 0 bases; junction bases not matched to a gene: 6.

The rearrangement uses TRBV12-2 and TRBJ1-1; whether TRBD1, the table's D call, matches the DNA was not checked. TRBV12-2 is recorded as a pseudogene. The CDR3 runs to 16 residues. The CDR3 region is CASRQPLTETNTEAFF. For the CDR3, the DNA is TGTGCAAGTCGCCAACCCCTGACAGAGACGAACACTGAAGCTTTCTTT.

The chain joins TRBV27 to TRBJ2-7; no clear D. Trimming pared 5 bases from V and 3 bases from J, leaving 11 bases between. The CDR3 loop spans 13 amino acids. Germline loops: CDR1 MNHEY, CDR2 SMNVEV (reference sequence). The CDR3 sequence: CASSPLDHYEQYF. DNA for the CDR3: TGTGCCAGCAGTCCTCTCGATCACTACGAGCAGTACTTC.

This chain uses TRBV5-1 with TRBJ2-7; D is perhaps TRBD1 (5 bases). Germline CDR1 SGHRS, CDR2 YFSETQ. The V and J ends lost 4 bases and 0 bases respectively, with 14 bases between them. This CDR3 region has 15 residues. For the CDR3, the DNA is TGCGCCAGCAGCCCAGGGTGGTTGAGCTCCTACGAGCAGTACTTC. It codes for CASSPGWLSSYEQYF.

The chain employs TRBV7-8 and TRBJ2-7, with D tentatively TRBD2 (6 bases). CDR1 and CDR2 from the germline V gene are SGHVS and FQNEAQ. V was pared by 1 base and J by 0 bases, with 13 bases between. The CDR3 sequence is 16 residues long. The CDR3 bases are TGTGCCAGCAGCTTAGTTGGCGGGGCCAGCTCCTACGAGCAGTACTTC. Translated: CASSLVGGASSYEQYF.

This chain connects TRBV27 to TRBJ2-4; a weak D match, TRBD1 (5 bases). There are 11 residues in the CDR3. Germline V gives CDR1 MNHEY, CDR2 SMNVEV (reference sequence). V shed 6 bases and J shed 5 bases, with 5 bases lying between them. DNA of the CDR3: TGTGCCAGCAGGGGGCAAAACATTCAGTACTTC. Encoded protein: CASRGQNIQYF.

The rearrangement links TRBV10-3 to TRBJ2-5; D uncertain. Germline assignment: CDR1 ENHRY and CDR2 SYGVKD. There are 12 residues in the CDR3. V gave up 0 bases and J gave up 5 bases, with 4 bases separating them. CDR3: CAISESGETQYF. CDR3 DNA: TGTGCCATCAGTGAGTCGGGGGAGACCCAGTACTTC.

CDR3 protein: CASSYNTGGAGTEAFF. The CDR3 region has the DNA TGCGCCAGCAGCTATAATACAGGGGGCGCGGGCACTGAAGCTTTCTTT. This chain uses TRBV5-1 with TRBJ1-1; 9 bases align to TRBD1. Per the germline V gene, CDR1 is SGHRS and CDR2 is YFSETQ. V was clipped by 3 bases and J by 4 bases; unmatched bases: 10. The CDR3 contains 16 residues.

V and J are TRBV5-6 and TRBJ2-2; 8 nucleotides agree with TRBD2. The V and J ends lost 0 bases and 3 bases, in that order; junction bases with no gene match: 4. There are 16 residues in the CDR3. Germline CDR1 is SGHDT and CDR2 is YYEEEE. For the CDR3, the DNA is TGTGCCAGCAGCTTGGAGTTAGCGGGACACACCGGGGAGCTGTTTTTT. Encoded protein: CASSLELAGHTGELFF.

The chain links TRBV28 to TRBJ2-2; 10 positions agree with TRBD2. There are 15 residues in the CDR3. Looked up from germline, CDR1 is MDHEN and CDR2 is SYDVKM. Trimming cost V 8 bases and J 6 bases; bases outside gene matches: 9. The CDR3, as DNA: TGTGCCAGCCAGAGGACTAGCGGAAGCTCCGGGGAGCTGTTTTTT. Its translation: CASQRTSGSSGELFF.

The V gene is TRBV27, the J gene TRBJ2-1; D ambiguous. This CDR3 comprises 15 residues. From germline, CDR1 is MNHEY and CDR2 SMNVEV (reference sequence). The V end was cut by 5 bases, the J end by 6 bases, with 17 bases between. CDR3 DNA: TGTGCCAGCAGTCCCGGACCCTCACCAGTCAATGAGCAGTTCTTC. Translating gives CASSPGPSPVNEQFF.